This T cell receptor beta chain stems from a study of blood T cell repertoires in COVID-19. Clones were sequenced by immunoSEQ multiplex PCR, and TCRdb holds only the in-frame ones, with some missing. The data contain roughly 220,000 clones, about 78% of them singletons. This clonotype originated in a woman aged 70-85 years with acute or convalescent COVID-19. Source material: peripheral blood.

The chain's CDR3 is CASNTRSVDEQFF. DNA for the CDR3: TGTGCCAGCAATACTAGGAGTGTGGATGAGCAGTTCTTC. The V call is TRBV6-4, the J call TRBJ2-1, with a possible D match to TRBD2 (5 bases). The V end lost 7 bases, the J end lost 8 bases, and 15 bases lay between the germline ends. The CDR3 length is 13 residues. Per germline, CDR1 MRHNA and CDR2 SNTAGT.